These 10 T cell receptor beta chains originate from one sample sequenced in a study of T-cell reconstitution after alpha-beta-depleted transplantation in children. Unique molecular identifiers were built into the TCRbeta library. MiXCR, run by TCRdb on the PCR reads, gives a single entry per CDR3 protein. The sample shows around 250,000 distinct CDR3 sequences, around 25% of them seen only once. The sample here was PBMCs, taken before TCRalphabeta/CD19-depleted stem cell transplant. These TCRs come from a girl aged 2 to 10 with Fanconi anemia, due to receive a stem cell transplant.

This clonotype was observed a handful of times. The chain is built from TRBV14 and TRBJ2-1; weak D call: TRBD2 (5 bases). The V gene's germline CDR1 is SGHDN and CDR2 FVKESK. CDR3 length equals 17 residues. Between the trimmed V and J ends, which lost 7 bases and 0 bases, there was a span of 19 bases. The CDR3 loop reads CASNRGIAASSYNEQFF. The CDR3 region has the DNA TGTGCCAGCAATCGGGGTATTGCAGCTAGCTCCTACAATGAGCAGTTCTTC.

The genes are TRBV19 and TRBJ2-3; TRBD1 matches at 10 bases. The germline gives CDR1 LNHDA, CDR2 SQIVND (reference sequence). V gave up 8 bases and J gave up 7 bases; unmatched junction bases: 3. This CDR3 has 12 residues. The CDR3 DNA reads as TGTGCCAGTTGGGACAGGGGAAATACGCAGTATTTT. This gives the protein CASWDRGNTQYF.

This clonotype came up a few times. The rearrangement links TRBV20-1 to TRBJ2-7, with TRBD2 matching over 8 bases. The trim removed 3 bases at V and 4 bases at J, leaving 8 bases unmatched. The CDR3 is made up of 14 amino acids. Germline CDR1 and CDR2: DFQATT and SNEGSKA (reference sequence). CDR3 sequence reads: CSASGRAYVYEQYF. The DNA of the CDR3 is TGCAGTGCTAGCGGGAGGGCCTATGTGTACGAGCAGTACTTC.

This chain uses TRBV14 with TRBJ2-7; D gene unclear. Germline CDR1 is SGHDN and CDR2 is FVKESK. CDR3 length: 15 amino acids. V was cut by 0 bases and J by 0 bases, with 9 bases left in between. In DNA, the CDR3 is TGTGCCAGCAGCCAAGATGCGTACAGCTCCTACGAGCAGTACTTC. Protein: CASSQDAYSSYEQYF.

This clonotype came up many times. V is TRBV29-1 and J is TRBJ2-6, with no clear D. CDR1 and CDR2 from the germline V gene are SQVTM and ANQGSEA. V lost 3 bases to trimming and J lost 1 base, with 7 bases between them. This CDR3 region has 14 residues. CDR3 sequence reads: CSVDLGSGANVLTF. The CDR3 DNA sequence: TGCAGCGTTGATTTGGGTTCTGGGGCCAACGTCCTGACTTTC.

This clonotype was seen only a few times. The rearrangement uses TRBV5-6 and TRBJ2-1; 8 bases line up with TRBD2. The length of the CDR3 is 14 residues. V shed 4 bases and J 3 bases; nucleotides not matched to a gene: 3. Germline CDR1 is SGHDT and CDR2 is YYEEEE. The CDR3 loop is CASSRGLVYNEQFF. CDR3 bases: TGTGCCAGCAGCAGGGGACTAGTCTACAATGAGCAGTTCTTC.

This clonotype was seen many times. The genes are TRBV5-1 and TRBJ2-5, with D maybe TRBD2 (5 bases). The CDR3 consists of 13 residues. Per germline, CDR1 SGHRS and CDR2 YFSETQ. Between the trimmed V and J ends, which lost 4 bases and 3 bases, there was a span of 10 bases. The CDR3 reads CASSSGLEETQYF. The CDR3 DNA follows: TGCGCCAGCAGCAGCGGACTCGAAGAGACCCAGTACTTC. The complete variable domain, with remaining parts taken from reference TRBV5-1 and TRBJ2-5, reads KAGVTQTPRYLIKTRGQQVTLSCSPISGHRSVSWYQQTPGQGLQFLFEYFSETQRNKGNFPGRFSGRQFSNSRSEMNVSTLELGDSALYLCASSSGLEETQYFGPGTRLLVL.

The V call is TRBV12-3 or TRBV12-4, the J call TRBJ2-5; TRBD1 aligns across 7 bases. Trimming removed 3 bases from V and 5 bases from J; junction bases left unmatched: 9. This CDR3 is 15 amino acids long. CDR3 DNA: TGTGCCAGCAGTTTCCAGGACAGGTGGGAGGAGACCCAGTACTTC. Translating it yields CASSFQDRWEETQYF.

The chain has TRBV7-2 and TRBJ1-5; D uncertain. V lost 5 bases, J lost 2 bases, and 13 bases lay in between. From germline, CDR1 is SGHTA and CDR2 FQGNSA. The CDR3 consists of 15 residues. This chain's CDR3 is CASSNSHAGNQPQHF. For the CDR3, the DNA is TGTGCCAGCAGCAATTCACACGCGGGCAATCAGCCCCAGCATTTT.

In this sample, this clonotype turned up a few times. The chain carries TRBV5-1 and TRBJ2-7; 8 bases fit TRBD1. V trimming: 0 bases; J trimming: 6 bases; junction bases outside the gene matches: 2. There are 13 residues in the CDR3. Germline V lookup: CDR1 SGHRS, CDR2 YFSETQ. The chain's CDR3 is CASSLGTGSEQYF. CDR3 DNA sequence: TGCGCCAGCAGCTTGGGGACAGGGAGCGAGCAGTACTTC.